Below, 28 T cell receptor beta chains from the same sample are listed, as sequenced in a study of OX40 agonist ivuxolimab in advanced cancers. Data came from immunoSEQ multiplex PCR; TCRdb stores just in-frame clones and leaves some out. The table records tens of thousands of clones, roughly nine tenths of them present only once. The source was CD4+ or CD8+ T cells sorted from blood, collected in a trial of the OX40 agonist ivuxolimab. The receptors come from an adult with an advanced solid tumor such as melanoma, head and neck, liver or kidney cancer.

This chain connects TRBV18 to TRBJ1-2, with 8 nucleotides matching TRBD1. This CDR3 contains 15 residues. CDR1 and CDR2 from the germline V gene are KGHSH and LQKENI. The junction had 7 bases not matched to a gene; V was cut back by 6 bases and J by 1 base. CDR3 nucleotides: TGTGCCAGCTCCCACACGACAGGGGATAACTATGGCTACACCTTC. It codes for CASSHTTGDNYGYTF.

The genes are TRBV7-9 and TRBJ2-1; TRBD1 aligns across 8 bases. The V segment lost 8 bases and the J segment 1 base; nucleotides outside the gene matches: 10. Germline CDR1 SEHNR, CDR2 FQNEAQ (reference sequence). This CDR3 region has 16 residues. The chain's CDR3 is CASALQGTGSYNEQFF. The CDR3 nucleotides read TGTGCCAGCGCCCTTCAGGGGACAGGATCCTACAATGAGCAGTTCTTC.

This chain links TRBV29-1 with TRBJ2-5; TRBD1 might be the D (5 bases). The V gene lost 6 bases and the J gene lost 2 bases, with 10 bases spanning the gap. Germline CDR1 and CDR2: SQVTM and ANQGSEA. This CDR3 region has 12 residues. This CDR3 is CSVTGRQETQYF. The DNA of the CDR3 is TGCAGCGTAACAGGAAGGCAAGAGACCCAGTACTTC.

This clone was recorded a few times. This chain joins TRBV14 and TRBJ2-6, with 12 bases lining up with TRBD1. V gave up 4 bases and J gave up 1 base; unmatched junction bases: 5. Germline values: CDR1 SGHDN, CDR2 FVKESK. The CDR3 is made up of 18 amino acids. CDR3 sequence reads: CASSRDRGLMSGANVLTF. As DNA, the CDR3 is TGTGCCAGCAGCCGGGACAGGGGGCTTATGTCTGGGGCCAACGTCCTGACTTTC.

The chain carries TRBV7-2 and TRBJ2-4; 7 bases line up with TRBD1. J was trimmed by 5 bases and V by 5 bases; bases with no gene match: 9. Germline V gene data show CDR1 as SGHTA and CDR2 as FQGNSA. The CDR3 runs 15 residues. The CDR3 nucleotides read TGTGCCAGCAGCCAGGGACAGCCCACACAAAACATTCAGTACTTC. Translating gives CASSQGQPTQNIQYF.

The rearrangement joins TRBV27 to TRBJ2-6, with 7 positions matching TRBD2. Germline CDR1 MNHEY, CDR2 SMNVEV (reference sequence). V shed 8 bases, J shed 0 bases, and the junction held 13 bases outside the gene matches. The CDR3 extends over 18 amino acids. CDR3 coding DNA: TGTGCCAGCGGCAGTAATCGCGGGGGATACTCTGGGGCCAACGTCCTGACTTTC. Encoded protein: CASGSNRGGYSGANVLTF.

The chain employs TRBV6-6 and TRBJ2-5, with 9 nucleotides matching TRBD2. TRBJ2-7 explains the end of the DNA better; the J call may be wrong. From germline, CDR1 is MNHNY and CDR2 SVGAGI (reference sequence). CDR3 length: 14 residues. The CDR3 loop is CASSRDAGGSEQYF. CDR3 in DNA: TGTGCCAGCTCCCGAGACGCGGGAGGGAGCGAGCAGTACTTC.

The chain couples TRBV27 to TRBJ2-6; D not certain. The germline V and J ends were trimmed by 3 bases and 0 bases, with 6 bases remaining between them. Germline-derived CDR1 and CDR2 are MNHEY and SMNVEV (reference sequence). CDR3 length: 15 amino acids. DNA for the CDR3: TGTGCCAGCAGTTTCGAGAGCTCTGGGGCCAACGTCCTGACTTTC. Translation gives CASSFESSGANVLTF.

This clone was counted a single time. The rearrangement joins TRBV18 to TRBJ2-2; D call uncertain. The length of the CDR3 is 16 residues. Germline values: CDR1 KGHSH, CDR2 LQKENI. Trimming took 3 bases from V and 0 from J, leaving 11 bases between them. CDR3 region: CASSPDVAANTGELFF. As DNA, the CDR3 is TGTGCCAGCTCACCTGACGTCGCTGCGAACACCGGGGAGCTGTTTTTT.

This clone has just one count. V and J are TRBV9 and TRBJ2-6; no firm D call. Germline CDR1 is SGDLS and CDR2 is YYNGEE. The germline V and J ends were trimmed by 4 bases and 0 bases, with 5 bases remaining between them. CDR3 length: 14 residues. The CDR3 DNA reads TGTGCCAGCAGCTCTCGCTCTGGGGCCAACGTCCTGACTTTC. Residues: CASSSRSGANVLTF. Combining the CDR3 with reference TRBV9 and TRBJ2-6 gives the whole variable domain DSGVTQTPKHLITATGQRVTLRCSPRSGDLSVYWYQQSLDQGLQFLIQYYNGEERAKGNILERFSAQQFPDLHSELNLSSLELGDSALYFCASSSRSGANVLTFGAGSRLTVL.

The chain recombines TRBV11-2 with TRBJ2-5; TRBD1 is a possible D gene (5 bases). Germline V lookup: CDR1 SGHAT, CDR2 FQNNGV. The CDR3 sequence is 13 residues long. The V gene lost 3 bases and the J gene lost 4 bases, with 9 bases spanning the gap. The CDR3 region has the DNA TGTGCCAGCAGCTTGATGGGGCCAGAGACCCAGTACTTC. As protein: CASSLMGPETQYF. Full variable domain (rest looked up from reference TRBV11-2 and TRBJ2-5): EAGVAQSPRYKIIEKRQSVAFWCNPISGHATLYWYQQILGQGPKLLIQFQNNGVVDDSQLPKDRFSAERLKGVDSTLKIQPAKLEDSAVYLCASSLMGPETQYFGPGTRLLVL.

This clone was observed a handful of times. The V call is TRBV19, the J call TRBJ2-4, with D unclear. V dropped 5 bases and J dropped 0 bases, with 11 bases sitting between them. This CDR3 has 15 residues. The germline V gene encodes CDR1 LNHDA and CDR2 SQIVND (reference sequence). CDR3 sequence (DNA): TGTGCCAGTAGTGGATCCATTATAGCCAAAAACATTCAGTACTTC. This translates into CASSGSIIAKNIQYF.

CDR3 sequence reads: CASSYDKDRGTSPLHF. The CDR3 DNA is TGTGCCAGCAGTTACGATAAAGACAGGGGAACATCACCCCTCCACTTT. The rearrangement joins TRBV6-5 to TRBJ1-6; TRBD1 aligns across 8 bases. V lost 2 bases to trimming and J lost 10 bases; unmatched junction nucleotides: 10. CDR1 is MNHEY, CDR2 SVGAGI, per germline. The CDR3 runs 16 residues.

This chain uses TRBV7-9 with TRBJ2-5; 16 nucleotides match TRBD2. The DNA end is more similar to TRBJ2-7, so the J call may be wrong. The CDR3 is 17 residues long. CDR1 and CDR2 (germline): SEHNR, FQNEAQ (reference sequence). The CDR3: CASSPGLAGGGSYEQYF. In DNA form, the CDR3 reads TGTGCCAGCAGCCCGGGACTAGCGGGAGGGGGCTCCTACGAGCAGTACTTC.

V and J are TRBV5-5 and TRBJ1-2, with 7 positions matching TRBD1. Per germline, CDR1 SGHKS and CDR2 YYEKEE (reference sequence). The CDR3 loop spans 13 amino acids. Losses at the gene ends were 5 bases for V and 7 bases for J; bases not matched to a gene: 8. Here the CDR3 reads CASRKDRSFGYTF. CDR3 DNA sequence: TGTGCCAGCAGAAAGGACAGGTCGTTTGGCTACACCTTC.

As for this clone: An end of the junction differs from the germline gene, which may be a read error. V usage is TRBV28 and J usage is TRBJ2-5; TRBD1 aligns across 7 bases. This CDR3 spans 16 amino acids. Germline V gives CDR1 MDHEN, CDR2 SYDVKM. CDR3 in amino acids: CASSFFSWNRGETRYF. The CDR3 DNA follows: TGTGCCAGCAGTTTTTTTAGTTGGAACAGGGGAGAGACCCGGTACTTC.

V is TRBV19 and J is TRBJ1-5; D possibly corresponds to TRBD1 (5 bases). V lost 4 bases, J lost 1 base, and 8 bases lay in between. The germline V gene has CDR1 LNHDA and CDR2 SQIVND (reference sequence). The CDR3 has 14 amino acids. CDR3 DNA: TGTGCCAGTAGTACTACAGGCAGCAATCAGCCCCAGCATTTT. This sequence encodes CASSTTGSNQPQHF.

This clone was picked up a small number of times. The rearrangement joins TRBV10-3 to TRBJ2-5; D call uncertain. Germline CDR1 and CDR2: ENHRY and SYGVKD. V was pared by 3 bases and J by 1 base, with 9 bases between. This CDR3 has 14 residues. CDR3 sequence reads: CAISEEALQETQYF. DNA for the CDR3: TGTGCCATCAGTGAAGAGGCTCTCCAAGAGACCCAGTACTTC.

The CDR3 region has the DNA TGTGCCAGCACAAGAGGACTAGCGGGAGTATCTCCAGATACGCAGTATTTT. Its protein is CASTRGLAGVSPDTQYF. This sequence joins TRBV27 and TRBJ2-3; 13 bases are a match to TRBD2. The CDR3 contains 17 residues. Looked up from germline, CDR1 is MNHEY and CDR2 is SMNVEV (reference sequence). J was trimmed by 4 bases and V by 7 bases; bases with no gene match: 11.

The CDR3 DNA is TGTGCCAGCAGCCCCCGAACCTACGAGCAGTACTTC. It translates to CASSPRTYEQYF. V is TRBV11-2 and J is TRBJ2-7; unclear D gene. Germline values: CDR1 SGHAT, CDR2 FQNNGV. V dropped 5 bases and J dropped 2 bases, with 7 bases sitting between them. The CDR3 is made up of 12 amino acids. Drawing the rest from reference TRBV11-2 and TRBJ2-7, the complete variable domain is EAGVAQSPRYKIIEKRQSVAFWCNPISGHATLYWYQQILGQGPKLLIQFQNNGVVDDSQLPKDRFSAERLKGVDSTLKIQPAKLEDSAVYLCASSPRTYEQYFGPGTRLTVT.

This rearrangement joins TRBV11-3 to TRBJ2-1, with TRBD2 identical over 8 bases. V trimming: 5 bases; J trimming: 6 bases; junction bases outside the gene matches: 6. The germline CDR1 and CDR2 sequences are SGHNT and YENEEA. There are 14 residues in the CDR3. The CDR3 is CASSPGGTTNEQFF. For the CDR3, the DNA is TGTGCCAGCAGCCCGGGGGGGACTACCAATGAGCAGTTCTTC.

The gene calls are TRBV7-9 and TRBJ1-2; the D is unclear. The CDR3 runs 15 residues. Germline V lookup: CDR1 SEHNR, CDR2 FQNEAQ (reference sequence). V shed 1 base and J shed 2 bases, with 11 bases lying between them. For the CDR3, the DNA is TGTGCCAGCAGCTTAGGGGAGGGCCAGAACTATGGCTACACCTTC. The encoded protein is CASSLGEGQNYGYTF.

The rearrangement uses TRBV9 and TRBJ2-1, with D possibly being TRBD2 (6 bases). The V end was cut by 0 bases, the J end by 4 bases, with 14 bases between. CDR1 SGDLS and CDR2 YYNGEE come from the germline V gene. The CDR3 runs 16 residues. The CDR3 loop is CASSVAGGMAYNEQFF. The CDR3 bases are TGTGCCAGCAGCGTAGCGGGCGGGATGGCTTACAATGAGCAGTTCTTC. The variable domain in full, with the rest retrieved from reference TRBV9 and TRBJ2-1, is DSGVTQTPKHLITATGQRVTLRCSPRSGDLSVYWYQQSLDQGLQFLIQYYNGEERAKGNILERFSAQQFPDLHSELNLSSLELGDSALYFCASSVAGGMAYNEQFFGPGTRLTVL.

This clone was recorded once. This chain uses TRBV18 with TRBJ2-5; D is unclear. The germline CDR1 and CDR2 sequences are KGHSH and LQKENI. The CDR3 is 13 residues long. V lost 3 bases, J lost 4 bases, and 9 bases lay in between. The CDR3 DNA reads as TGTGCCAGCTCACCCGGTTTAGGAGAGACCCAGTACTTC. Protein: CASSPGLGETQYF.

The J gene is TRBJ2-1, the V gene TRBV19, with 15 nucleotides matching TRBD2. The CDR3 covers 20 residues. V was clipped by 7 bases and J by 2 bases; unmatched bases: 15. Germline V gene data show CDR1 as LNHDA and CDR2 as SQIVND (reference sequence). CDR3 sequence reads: CASTHSGLAGGRSTYNEQFF. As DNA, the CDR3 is TGTGCCAGTACCCACTCCGGACTAGCGGGAGGGAGGAGTACCTACAATGAGCAGTTCTTC.

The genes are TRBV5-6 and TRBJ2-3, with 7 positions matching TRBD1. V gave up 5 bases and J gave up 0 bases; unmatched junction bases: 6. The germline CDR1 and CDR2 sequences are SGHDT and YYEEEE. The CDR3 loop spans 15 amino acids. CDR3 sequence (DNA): TGTGCCAGCAGGGGACAGCTGTCTAGCACAGATACGCAGTATTTT. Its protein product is CASRGQLSSTDTQYF.

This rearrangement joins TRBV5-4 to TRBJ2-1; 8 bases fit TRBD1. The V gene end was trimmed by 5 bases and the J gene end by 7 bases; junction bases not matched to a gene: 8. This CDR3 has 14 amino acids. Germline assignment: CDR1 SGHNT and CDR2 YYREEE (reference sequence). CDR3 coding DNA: TGTGCCAGCAGAGGGTGGACAGGGAAGAATGAGCAGTTCTTC. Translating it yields CASRGWTGKNEQFF.

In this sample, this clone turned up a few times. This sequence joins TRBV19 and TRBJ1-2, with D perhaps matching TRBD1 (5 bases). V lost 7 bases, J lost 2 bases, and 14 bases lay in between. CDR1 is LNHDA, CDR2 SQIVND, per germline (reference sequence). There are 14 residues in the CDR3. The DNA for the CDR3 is TGTGCCAGTACCTCCTCCCGGGACAACTATGGCTACACCTTC. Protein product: CASTSSRDNYGYTF. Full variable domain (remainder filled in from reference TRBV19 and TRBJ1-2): DGGITQSPKYLFRKEGQNVTLSCEQNLNHDAMYWYRQDPGQGLRLIYYSQIVNDFQKGDIAEGYSVSREKKESFPLTVTSAQKNPTAFYLCASTSSRDNYGYTFGSGTRLTVV.